This entry is about one TCR beta chain. This sample is drawn from a study of blood T cell repertoires in COVID-19. The CDR3 is made up of 15 amino acids. Trimming took 1 base from V and 6 from J, leaving 15 bases between them. Germline V CDR1 and CDR2: LGHNA, YNFKEQ. Using immunoSEQ multiplex PCR, the repertoire was profiled, and TCRdb retains in-frame clones only, with some absent. Found here are about 180,000 clones, approximately 92% of them singletons; the top ten hold 2% to 2.5%. Allocation to cohorts depended on clinical history reported by the participants. The clonotype was recovered from a woman aged 40-49 years with acute COVID-19. Sequencing input: PBMCs or T cells enriched from blood (not recorded which). The chain employs TRBV4-2 and TRBJ1-2; D perhaps matches TRBD1 (5 bases). CDR3 amino acids: CASSQVVGGINGYTF. As DNA, the CDR3 is TGTGCCAGCAGCCAAGTCGTCGGGGGAATTAATGGCTACACCTTC.